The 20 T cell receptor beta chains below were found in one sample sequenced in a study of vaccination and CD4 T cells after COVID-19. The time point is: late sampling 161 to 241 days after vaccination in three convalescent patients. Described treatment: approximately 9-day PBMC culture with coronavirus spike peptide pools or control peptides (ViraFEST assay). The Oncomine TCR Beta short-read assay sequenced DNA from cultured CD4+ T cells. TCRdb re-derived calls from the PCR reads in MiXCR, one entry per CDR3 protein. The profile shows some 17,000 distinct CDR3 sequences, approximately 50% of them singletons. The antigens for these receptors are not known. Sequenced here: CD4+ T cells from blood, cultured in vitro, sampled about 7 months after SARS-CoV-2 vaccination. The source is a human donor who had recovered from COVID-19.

CDR3 loop: CSTSGSSYEQYF. Written as DNA, the CDR3 is TGTTCGACTAGCGGCAGCTCCTACGAGCAGTACTTC. The chain has TRBV2 and TRBJ2-7; 9 nucleotides agree with TRBD2. The V gene's germline CDR1 is SNHLY and CDR2 FYNNEI. This CDR3 spans 12 amino acids. Complete variable domain (other parts from reference TRBV2 and TRBJ2-7): EPEVTQTPSHQVTQMGQEVILRCVPISNHLYFYWYRQILGQKVEFLVSFYNNEISEKSEIFDDQFSVERPDGSNFTLKIRSTKLEDSAMYFCSTSGSSYEQYFGPGTRLTVT.

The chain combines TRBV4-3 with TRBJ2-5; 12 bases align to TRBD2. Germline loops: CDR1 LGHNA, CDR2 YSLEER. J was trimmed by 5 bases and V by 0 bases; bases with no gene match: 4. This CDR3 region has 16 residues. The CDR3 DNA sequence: TGCGCCAGCAGCCAAGATTACACTAGCGGGAGGGAGACCCAGTACTTC. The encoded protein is CASSQDYTSGRETQYF.

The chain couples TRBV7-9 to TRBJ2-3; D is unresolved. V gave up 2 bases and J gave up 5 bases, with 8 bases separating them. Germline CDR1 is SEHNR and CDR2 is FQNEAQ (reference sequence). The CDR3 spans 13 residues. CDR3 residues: CASSLYPRDTQYF. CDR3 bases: TGTGCCAGCAGCTTATACCCCAGAGATACGCAGTATTTT. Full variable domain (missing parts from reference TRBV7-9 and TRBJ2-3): DTGVSQNPRHKITKRGQNVTFRCDPISEHNRLYWYRQTLGQGPEFLTYFQNEAQLEKSRLLSDRFSAERPKGSFSTLEIQRTEQGDSAMYLCASSLYPRDTQYFGPGTRLTVL.

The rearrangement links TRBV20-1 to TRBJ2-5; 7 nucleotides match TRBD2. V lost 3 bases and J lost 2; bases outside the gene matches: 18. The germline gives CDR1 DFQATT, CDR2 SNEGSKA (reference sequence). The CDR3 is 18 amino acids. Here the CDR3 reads CSASGEGGETRRQETQYF. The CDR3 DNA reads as TGCAGTGCTAGCGGGGAGGGTGGCGAAACCAGGAGGCAAGAGACCCAGTACTTC.

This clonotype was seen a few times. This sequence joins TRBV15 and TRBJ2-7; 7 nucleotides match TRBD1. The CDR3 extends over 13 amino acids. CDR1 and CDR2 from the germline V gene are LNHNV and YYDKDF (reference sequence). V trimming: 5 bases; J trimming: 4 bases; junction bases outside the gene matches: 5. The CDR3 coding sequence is TGTGCCACCAGCCCACGGGACAGATACGAGCAGTACTTC. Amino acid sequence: CATSPRDRYEQYF. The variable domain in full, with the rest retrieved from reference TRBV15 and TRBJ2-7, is DAMVIQNPRYQVTQFGKPVTLSCSQTLNHNVMYWYQQKSSQAPKLLFHYYDKDFNNEADTPDNFQSRRPNTSFCFLDIRSPGLGDTAMYLCATSPRDRYEQYFGPGTRLTVT.

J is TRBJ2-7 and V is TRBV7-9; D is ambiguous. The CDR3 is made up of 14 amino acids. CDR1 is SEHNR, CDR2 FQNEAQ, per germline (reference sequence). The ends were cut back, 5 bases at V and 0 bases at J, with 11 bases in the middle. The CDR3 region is CASSPTQSSYEQYF. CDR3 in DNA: TGTGCCAGCAGCCCGACACAGAGCTCCTACGAGCAGTACTTC.

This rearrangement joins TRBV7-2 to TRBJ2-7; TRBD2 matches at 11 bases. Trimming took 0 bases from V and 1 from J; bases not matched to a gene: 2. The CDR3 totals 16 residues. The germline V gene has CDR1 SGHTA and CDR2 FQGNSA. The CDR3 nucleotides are TGTGCCAGCAGCTTAGCCTTAGCGGGAGGGTCCTACGAGCAGTACTTC. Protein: CASSLALAGGSYEQYF.

The CDR3 protein is CASSLGWTGVGGETQYF. The DNA for the CDR3 is TGCGCCAGCAGCTTGGGCTGGACAGGGGTAGGTGGGGAGACCCAGTACTTC. The V and J genes are TRBV5-1 and TRBJ2-5; 9 positions agree with TRBD1. CDR3 length: 17 amino acids. The V gene's germline CDR1 is SGHRS and CDR2 YFSETQ. With 0 bases clipped from V and 5 bases from J, the junction kept 11 bases outside the gene matches. Variable domain in full (rest from reference TRBV5-1 and TRBJ2-5): KAGVTQTPRYLIKTRGQQVTLSCSPISGHRSVSWYQQTPGQGLQFLFEYFSETQRNKGNFPGRFSGRQFSNSRSEMNVSTLELGDSALYLCASSLGWTGVGGETQYFGPGTRLLVL.

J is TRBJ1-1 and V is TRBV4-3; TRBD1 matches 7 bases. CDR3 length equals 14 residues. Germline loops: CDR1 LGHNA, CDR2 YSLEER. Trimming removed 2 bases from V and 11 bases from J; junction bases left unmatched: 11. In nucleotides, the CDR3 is TGCGCCAGCAGCCAACGGACAGGCGGATACGACGCTTTCTTT. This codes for CASSQRTGGYDAFF.

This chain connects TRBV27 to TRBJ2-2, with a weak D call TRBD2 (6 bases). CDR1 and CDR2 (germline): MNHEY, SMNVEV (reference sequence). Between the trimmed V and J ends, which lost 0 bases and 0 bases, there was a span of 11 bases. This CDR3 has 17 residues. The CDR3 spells CASSLSWTGANTGELFF. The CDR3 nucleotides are TGTGCCAGCAGTTTATCGTGGACGGGAGCGAACACCGGGGAGCTGTTTTTT.

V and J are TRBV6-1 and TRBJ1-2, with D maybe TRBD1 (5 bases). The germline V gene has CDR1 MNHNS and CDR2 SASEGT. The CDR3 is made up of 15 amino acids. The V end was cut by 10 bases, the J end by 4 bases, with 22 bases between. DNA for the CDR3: TGTGCCACCCAGGGAAGAGGGGCGAGAGGCTATGGCTACACCTTC. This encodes CATQGRGARGYGYTF.

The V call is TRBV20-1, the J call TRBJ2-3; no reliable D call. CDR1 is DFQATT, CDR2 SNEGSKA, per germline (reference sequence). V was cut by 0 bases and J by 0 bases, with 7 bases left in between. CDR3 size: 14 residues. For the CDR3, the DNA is TGCAGTGCTAGAGATCCGTTGAGCACAGATACGCAGTATTTT. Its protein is CSARDPLSTDTQYF.

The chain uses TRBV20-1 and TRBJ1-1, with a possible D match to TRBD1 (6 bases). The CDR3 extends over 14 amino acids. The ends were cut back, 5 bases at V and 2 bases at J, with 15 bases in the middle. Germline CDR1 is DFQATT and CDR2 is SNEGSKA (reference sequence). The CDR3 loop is CSALGGSGNTEAFF. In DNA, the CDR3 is TGCAGTGCTTTAGGGGGATCGGGCAACACTGAAGCTTTCTTT.

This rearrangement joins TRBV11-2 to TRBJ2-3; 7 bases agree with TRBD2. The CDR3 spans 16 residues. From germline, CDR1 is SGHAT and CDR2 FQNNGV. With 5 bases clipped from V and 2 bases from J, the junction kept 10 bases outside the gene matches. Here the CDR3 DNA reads TGTGCCAGCAGCCCCACGGGAGCGGGGACCACAGATACGCAGTATTTT. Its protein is CASSPTGAGTTDTQYF.

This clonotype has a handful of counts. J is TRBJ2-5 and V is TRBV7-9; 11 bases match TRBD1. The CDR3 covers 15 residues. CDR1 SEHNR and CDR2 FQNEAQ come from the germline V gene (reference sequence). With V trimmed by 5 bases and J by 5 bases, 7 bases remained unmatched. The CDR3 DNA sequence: TGTGCCAGCAGCGGATGGACAGGGGGCGGTGAGACCCAGTACTTC. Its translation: CASSGWTGGGETQYF.

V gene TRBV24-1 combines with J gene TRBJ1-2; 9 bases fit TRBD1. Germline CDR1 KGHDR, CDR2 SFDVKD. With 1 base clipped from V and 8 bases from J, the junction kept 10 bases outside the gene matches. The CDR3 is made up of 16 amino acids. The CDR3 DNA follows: TGTGCCACCAGTGATTTCCCTATTGGGACAGGGCTAGGCTACACCTTC. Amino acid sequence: CATSDFPIGTGLGYTF.

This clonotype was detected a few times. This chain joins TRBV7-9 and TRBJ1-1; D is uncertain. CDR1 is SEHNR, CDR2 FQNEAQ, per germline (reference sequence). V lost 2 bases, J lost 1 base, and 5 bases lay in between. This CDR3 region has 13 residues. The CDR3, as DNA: TGTGCCAGCAGCTTACAGCAGAACACTGAAGCTTTCTTT. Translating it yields CASSLQQNTEAFF.

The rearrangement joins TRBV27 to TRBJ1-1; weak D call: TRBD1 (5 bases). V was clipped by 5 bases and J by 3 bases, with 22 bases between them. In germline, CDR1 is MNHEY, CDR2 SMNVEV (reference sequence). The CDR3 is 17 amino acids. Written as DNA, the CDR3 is TGTGCCAGCAGTCCTCGACCCCCAGGGATACGGGACACTGAAGCTTTCTTT. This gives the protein CASSPRPPGIRDTEAFF.

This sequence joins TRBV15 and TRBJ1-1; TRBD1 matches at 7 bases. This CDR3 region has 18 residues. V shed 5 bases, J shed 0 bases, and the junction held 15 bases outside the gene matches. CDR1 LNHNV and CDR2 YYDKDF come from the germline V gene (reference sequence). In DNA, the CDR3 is TGTGCCACCAGCCGGACAAAAGTGACAGGGACTTTGAACACTGAAGCTTTCTTT. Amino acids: CATSRTKVTGTLNTEAFF.

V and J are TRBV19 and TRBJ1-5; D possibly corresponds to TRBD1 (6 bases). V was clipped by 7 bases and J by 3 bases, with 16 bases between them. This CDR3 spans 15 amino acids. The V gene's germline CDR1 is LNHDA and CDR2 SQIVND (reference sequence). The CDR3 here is CASTPGDDINQPQHF. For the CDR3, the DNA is TGTGCCAGTACACCAGGGGATGATATCAATCAGCCCCAGCATTTT. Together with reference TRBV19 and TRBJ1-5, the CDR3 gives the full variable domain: DGGITQSPKYLFRKEGQNVTLSCEQNLNHDAMYWYRQDPGQGLRLIYYSQIVNDFQKGDIAEGYSVSREKKESFPLTVTSAQKNPTAFYLCASTPGDDINQPQHFGDGTRLSIL.